This T cell receptor (beta chain) was retrieved from a study of cytomegalovirus exposure and HLA in healthy donors. Whole-study results and caveats: Presence/absence results assume similar sequencing depth per donor, which may not hold.

Researchers ran the PCR with 60 Vbeta and 13 Jbeta primers. The repertoire was sequenced with immunoSEQ multiplex PCR; TCRdb's copy has only in-frame clones and lacks some. This table holds around 130,000 clones, 77% found once. As concerns this clone: Its antigen is unidentified.

CDR3 length: 18 residues. Germline loops: CDR1 SGHVS, CDR2 FQNEAQ. V was trimmed by 0 bases and J by 0 bases, leaving 15 bases between them. Input material: PBMCs. The sequence came from a man aged 18 to 29 in good health and CMV-seropositive. The chain combines TRBV7-8 with TRBJ2-1; D is perhaps TRBD1 (6 bases). This CDR3 reads CASSLATGQTFSYNEQFF. CDR3 DNA sequence: TGTGCCAGCAGCTTAGCCACCGGACAGACTTTCTCCTACAATGAGCAGTTCTTC.